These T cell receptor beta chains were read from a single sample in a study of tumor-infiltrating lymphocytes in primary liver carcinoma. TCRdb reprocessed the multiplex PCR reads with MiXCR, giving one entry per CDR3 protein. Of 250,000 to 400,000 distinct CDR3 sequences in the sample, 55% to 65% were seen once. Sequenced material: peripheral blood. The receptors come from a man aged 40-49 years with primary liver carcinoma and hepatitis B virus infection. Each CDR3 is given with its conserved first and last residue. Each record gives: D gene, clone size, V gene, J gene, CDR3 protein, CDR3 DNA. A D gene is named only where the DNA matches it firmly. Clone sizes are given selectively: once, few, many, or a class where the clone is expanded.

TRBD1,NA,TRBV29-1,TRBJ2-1,CRGLPVQGVDEQFF,TGCAGGGGATTGCCGGTACAGGGGGTGGATGAGCAGTTCTTC
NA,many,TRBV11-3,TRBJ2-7,CASSLRPGSHEQYF,TGTGCCAGCAGCTTAAGACCGGGGTCCCACGAGCAGTACTTC
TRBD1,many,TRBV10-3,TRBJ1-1,CAISRTGPSTEAFF,TGTGCCATCAGCCGGACAGGGCCTTCCACTGAAGCTTTCTTT
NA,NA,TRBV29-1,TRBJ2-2,CSVSGFRNTGELFF,TGCAGCGTCTCTGGATTTAGGAACACCGGGGAGCTGTTTTTT
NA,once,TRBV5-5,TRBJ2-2,CASSLRNPSPTVELFF,TGTGCCAGCAGCTTGCGGAACCCGTCCCCCACCGTGGAGCTGTTTTTT
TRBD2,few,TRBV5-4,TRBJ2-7,CASSQLGGSIYEQHF,TGTGCCAGCAGCCAACTTGGCGGGAGCATCTACGAGCAGCACTTC
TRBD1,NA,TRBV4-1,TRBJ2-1,CASSRRQGDNEEFF,TGCGCCAGCAGCCGCCGACAGGGGGACAATGAGGAGTTCTTC
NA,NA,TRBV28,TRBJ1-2,CASSLSPRNGYTF,TGTGCCAGCAGTTTATCCCCCCGGAATGGCTACACCTTC
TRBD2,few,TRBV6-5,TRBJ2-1,CASRGLAGAGEQFF,TGTGCCAGCAGAGGACTAGCGGGAGCTGGTGAGCAGTTCTTC
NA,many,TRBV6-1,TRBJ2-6,CASSDGQQARANVLTF,TGTGCCAGCAGTGATGGGCAGCAAGCACGGGCCAACGTCCTGACTTTC
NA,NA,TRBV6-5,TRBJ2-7,CVSSVAGEQYF,TGTGTCAGCAGTGTGGCCGGCGAGCAGTACTTC
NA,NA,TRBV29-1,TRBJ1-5,CNVATGENQPQHF,TGCAACGTTGCTACAGGCGAAAATCAGCCCCAGCATTTT
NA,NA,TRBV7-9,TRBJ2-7,CASSVEFYEQYF,TGTGCCAGCAGCGTAGAATTCTACGAGCAGTACTTC
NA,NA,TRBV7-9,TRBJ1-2,CATSGDGYTF,TGTGCCACCTCAGGGGATGGCTACACCTTC
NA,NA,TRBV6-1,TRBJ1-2,CARSEAGGSHYGYTF,TGTGCCAGGAGTGAAGCCGGGGGCTCCCACTATGGCTACACCTTC
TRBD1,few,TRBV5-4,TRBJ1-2,CASSQGGNGGYTF,TGTGCCAGCAGCCAGGGGGGGAACGGCGGCTACACCTTC
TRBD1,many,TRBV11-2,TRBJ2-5,CASSLQGAAGYETQYF,TGTGCCAGCAGCTTACAGGGGGCCGCGGGTTATGAGACCCAGTACTTC
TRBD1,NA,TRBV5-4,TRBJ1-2,CASSLVRGLGDGYTF,TGTGCCAGCAGCTTGGTCAGGGGGCTTGGAGATGGCTACACCTTC
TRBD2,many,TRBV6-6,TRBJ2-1,CASSKGLAVVNEQFF,TGTGCCAGCAGTAAGGGACTAGCGGTCGTAAATGAGCAGTTCTTC
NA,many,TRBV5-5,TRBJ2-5,CASSHLANGPQETQYF,TGTGCCAGCAGCCATTTGGCCAACGGGCCCCAAGAGACCCAGTACTTC
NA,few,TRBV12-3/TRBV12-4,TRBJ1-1,CASSFRFMNTEAFF,TGTGCCAGCAGTTTCCGGTTCATGAACACTGAAGCTTTCTTT
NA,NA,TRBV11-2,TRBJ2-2,CTSSVQGPIPGELFF,TGTACCAGTAGCGTACAGGGTCCAATCCCCGGGGAGCTGTTTTTT
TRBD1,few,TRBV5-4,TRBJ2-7,CASSPNSGQGMNEQYF,TGTGCCAGCAGCCCAAACTCGGGACAGGGAATGAACGAGCAGTACTTC
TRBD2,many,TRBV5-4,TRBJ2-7,CASSSTSGLTYEQYF,TGTGCCAGCAGCTCTACTAGCGGGCTTACCTACGAGCAGTACTTC
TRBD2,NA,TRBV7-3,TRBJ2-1,CASSPDPGLASRSYNEQFF,TGTGCCAGCAGCCCTGATCCGGGACTAGCGTCCAGATCCTACAATGAGCAGTTCTTC
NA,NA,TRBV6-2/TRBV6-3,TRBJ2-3,CSSNGRTDTQYF,TGTTCCAGCAACGGACGTACAGATACGCAGTATTTT
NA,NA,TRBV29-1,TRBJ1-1,CSARERGDTGSFF,TGCAGCGCCCGAGAGAGGGGCGACACTGGATCTTTCTTT
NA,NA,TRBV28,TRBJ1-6,CASSLGRGKSPLHF,TGTGCCAGCAGTTTGGGCAGGGGAAAGTCACCCCTCCACTTT
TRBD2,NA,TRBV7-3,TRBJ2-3,CASSLSVSGRETDTQYF,TGTGCCAGCAGCTTAAGTGTTAGCGGGAGAGAGACAGATACGCAGTATTTT
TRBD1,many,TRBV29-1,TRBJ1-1,CSVRAGGAFQTEAFF,TGCAGCGTTAGGGCAGGGGGCGCGTTTCAGACTGAAGCTTTCTTT
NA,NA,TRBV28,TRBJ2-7,CASAGQGRAGSYEQYF,TGTGCCAGCGCAGGACAGGGTAGAGCGGGATCCTACGAGCAGTACTTC
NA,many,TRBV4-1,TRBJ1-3,CASSPGRASPGNTIYF,TGCGCCAGCAGCCCTGGCAGAGCTTCCCCTGGAAACACCATATATTTT
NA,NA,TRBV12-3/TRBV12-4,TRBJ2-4,CASSLNKVSIQYF,TGTGCCAGCAGTTTGAACAAGGTGAGCATTCAGTACTTC
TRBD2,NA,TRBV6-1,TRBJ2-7,CANSGRTSGRSISYEPYF,TGTGCCAACAGTGGAAGGACTAGCGGGAGGTCAATCTCCTACGAGCCGTACTTC
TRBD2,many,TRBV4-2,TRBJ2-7,CASSPLGDGTSSYEQYF,TGTGCCAGCAGCCCTCTGGGAGACGGGACTAGCAGTTACGAGCAGTACTTC
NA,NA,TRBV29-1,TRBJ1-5,CSVSAGALDQPRHF,TGCAGCGTAAGTGCAGGGGCCCTGGATCAGCCCCGGCATTTT
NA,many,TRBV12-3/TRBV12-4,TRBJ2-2,CASSFGENTGELFF,TGTGCCAGCAGTTTTGGGGAGAACACCGGGGAGCTGTTTTTT